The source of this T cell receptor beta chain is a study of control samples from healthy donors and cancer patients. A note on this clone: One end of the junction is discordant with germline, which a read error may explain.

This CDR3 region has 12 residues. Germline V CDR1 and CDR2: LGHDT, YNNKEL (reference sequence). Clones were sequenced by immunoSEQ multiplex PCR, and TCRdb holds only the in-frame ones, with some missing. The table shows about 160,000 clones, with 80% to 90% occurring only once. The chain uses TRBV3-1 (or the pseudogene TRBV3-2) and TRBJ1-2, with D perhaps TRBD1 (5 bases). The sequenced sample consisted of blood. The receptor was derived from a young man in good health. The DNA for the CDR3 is TGTGCCAGCAGCCAAGGGCAGGGTGGTGCCCGGTTC. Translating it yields CASSQGQGGARF.